This T cell receptor (beta chain) stems from a study of blood T cells in healthy people across ages. Study-wide results and caveats: From one million sequenced T cells, diversity estimates were lower bounds.

Alongside a J-beta primer mix, a sample-barcoded 5' primer served in a second PCR lasting roughly 6 to 12 cycles. With 12 random nucleotides, a template-switch adaptor tagged each individual cDNA molecule. TCRdb re-derived calls from the 5' RACE reads in MiXCR, one entry per CDR3 protein. The table lists 800,000 or so distinct CDR3 sequences, around 25% of them singletons. The CDR3 length is 14 residues. Germline values: CDR1 ENHRY, CDR2 SYGVKD. V lost 3 bases and J 7 bases, leaving 12 bases between the germline ends. As to this clonotype: As yet, its antigen is unknown.

These data also formed part of another study, on T cells of mothers and their children.

This chain links TRBV10-3 with TRBJ2-2; possibly TRBD2 for D (6 bases). Sequenced input: blood. The TCR originated in a boy aged 5 to 17 in good health. The CDR3 bases are TGTGCCATCAGTGACCGGGAGTTGGGCGGGGAGCTGTTTTTT. Protein sequence: CAISDRELGGELFF.